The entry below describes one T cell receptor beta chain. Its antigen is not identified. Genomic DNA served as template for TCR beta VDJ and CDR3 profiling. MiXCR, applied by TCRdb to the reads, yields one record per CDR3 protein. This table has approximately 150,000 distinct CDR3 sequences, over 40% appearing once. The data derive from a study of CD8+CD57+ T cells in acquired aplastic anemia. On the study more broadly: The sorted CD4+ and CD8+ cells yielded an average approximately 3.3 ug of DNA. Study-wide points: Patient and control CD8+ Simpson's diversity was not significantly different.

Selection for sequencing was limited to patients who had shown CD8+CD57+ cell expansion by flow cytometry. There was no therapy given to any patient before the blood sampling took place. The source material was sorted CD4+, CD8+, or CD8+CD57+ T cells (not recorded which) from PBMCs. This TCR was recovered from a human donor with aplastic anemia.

The CDR3 spells CSASVYTQTLKETQYF. In nucleotides, the CDR3 is TGCAGTGCTAGTGTGTATACTCAGACATTGAAAGAGACCCAGTACTTC. J is TRBJ2-7 and V is TRBV20-1; no clear D gene. The DNA end is more similar to TRBJ2-5, so the J call may be wrong. The CDR3 is made up of 16 amino acids. Germline CDR1 DFQATT, CDR2 SNEGSKA (reference sequence).